This T cell receptor (beta chain) was observed in a study of T cell changes during pregnancy in multiple sclerosis. TCRdb keeps only in-frame clones here, not all; method: immunoSEQ multiplex PCR. The sample holds tens of thousands of clones, about nine tenths seen once. CDR1 and CDR2 from the germline V gene are SGHVS and FNYEAQ. The CDR3 is 16 amino acids. V lost 4 bases to trimming and J lost 3 bases; unmatched junction nucleotides: 9. The clonotype comes from a female donor with multiple sclerosis, enrolled in a pregnancy study. The chain recombines TRBV7-6 with TRBJ2-1; 7 nucleotides match TRBD2. The specimen was CD8+ T cells from peripheral blood mononuclear cells, collected in the second trimester of pregnancy. The DNA of the CDR3 is TGTGCCAGCAGCTCTAACAGAGCGGGAAGCTACAATGAGCAGTTCTTC. Translating it yields CASSSNRAGSYNEQFF. Full variable domain (remainder filled in from reference TRBV7-6 and TRBJ2-1): GAGVSQSPRYKVTKRGQDVALRCDPISGHVSLYWYRQALGQGPEFLTYFNYEAQQDKSGLPNDRFSAERPEGSISTLTIQRTEQRDSAMYRCASSSNRAGSYNEQFFGPGTRLTVL.